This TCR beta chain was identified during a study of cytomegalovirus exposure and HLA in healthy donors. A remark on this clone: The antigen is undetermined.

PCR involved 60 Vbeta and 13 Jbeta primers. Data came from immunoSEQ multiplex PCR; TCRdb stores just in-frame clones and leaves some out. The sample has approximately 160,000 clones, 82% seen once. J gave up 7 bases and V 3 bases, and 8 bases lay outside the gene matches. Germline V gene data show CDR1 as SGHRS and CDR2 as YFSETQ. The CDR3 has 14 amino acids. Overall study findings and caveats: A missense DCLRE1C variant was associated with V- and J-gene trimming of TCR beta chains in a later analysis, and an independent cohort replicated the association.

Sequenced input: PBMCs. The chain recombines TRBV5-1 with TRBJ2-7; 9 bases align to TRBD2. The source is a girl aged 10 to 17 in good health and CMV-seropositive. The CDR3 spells CASSSLAGTGEQYF. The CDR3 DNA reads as TGCGCCAGCAGCTCCCTAGCGGGAACGGGGGAGCAGTACTTC. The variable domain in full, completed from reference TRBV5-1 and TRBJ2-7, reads KAGVTQTPRYLIKTRGQQVTLSCSPISGHRSVSWYQQTPGQGLQFLFEYFSETQRNKGNFPGRFSGRQFSNSRSEMNVSTLELGDSALYLCASSSLAGTGEQYFGPGTRLTVT.